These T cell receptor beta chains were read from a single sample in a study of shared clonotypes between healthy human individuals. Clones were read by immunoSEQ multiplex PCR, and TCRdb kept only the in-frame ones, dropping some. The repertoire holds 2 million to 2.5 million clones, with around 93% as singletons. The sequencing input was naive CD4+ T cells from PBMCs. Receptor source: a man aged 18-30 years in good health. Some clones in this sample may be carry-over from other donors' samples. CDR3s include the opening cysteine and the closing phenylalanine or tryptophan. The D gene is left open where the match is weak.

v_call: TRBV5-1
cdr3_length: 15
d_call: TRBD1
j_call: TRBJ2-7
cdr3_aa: CASSPTGVFSYEQYF

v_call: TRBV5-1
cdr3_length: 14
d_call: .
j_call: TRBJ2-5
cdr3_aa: CASSPSGTKETQYF

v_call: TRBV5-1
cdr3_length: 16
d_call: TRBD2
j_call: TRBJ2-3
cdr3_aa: CASSLEIAGGPGTQYF

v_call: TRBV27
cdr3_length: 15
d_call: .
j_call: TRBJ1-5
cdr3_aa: CASSFGRGSNQPQHF

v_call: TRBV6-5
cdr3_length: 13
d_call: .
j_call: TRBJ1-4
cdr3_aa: CASSYQGNEKLFF

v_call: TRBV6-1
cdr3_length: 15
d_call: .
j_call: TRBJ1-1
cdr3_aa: CASRGIGSLNTEAFF

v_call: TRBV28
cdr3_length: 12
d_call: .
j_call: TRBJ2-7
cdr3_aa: CASGTTALGQYF

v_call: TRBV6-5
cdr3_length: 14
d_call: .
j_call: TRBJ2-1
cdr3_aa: CASSYRTVFYEQFF

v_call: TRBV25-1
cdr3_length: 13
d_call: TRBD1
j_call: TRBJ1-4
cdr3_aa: CASSLQGEEKLFF

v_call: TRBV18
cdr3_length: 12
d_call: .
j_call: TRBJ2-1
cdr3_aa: CASSEERYEQFF

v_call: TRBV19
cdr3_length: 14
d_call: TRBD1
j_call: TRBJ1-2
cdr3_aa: CASRRTGPYYGYTF

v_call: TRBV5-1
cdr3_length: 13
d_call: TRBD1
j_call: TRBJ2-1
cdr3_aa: CASSFPTGGEQFF

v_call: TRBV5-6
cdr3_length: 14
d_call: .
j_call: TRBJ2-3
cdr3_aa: CASSDRRGTDTQYF

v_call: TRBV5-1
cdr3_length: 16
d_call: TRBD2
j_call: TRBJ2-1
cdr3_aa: CASSSQTSGAYNEQFF

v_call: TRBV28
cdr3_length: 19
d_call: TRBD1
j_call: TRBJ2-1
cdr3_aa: CASSYTPGQPESSYNEQFF

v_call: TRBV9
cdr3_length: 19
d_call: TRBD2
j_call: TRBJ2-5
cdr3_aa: CASSATTGGGLAGGETQYF

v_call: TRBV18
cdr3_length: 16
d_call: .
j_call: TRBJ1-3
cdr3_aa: CASSPRGTSSGNTIYF

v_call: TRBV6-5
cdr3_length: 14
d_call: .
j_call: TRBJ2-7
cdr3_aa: CASSPVGTTYEQYF

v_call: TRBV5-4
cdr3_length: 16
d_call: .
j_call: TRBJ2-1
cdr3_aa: CASRDSTTLGINEQFF

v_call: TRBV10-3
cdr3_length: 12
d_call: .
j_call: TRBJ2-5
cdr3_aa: CAISVARETQYF

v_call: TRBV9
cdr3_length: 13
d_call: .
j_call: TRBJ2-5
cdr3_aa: CASSVWPGETQYF

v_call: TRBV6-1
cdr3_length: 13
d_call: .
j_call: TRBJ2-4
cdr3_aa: CASSEAGGNIQYF

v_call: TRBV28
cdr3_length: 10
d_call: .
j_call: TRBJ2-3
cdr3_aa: CATSEDTQYF

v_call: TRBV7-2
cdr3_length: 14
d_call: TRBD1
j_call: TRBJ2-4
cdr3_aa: CASSPGQGANIQYF

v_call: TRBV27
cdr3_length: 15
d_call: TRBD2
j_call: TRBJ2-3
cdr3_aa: CASSHSGGDPDTQYF

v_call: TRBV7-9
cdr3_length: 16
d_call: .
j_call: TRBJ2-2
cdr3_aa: CASSPRGRDDTGELFF

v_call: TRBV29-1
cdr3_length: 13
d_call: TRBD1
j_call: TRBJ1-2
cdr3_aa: CSVEDDRAGGYTF

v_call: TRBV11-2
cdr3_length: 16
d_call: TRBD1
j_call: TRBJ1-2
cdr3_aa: CASSLDQTGYNYGYTF